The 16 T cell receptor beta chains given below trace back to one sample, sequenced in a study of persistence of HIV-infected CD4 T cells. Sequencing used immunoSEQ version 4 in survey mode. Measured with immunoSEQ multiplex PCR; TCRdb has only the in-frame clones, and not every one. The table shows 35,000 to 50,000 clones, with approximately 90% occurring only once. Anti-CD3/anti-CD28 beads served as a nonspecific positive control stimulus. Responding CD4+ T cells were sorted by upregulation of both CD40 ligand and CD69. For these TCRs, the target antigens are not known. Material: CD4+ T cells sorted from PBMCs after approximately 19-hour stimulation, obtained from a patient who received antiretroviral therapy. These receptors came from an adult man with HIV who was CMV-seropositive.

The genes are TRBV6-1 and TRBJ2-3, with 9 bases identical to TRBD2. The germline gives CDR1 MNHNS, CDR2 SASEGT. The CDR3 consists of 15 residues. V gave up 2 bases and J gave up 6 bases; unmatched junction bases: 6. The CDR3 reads CASSELRGGRDTQYF. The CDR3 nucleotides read TGTGCCAGCAGTGAATTGCGGGGGGGCAGGGATACGCAGTATTTT.

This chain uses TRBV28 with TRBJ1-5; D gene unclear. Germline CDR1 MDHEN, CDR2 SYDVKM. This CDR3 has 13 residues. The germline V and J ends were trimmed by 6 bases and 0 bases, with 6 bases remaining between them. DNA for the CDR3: TGTGCCAGCAGCGGACCTAGCAATCAGCCCCAGCATTTT. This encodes CASSGPSNQPQHF.

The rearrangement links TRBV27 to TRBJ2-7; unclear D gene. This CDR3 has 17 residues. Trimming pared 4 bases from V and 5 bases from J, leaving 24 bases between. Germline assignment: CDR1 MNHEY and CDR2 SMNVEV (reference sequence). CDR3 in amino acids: CASSSRTNRNLRNEQYF. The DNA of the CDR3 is TGTGCCAGCAGTTCGAGAACTAATCGAAACCTACGAAACGAGCAGTACTTC.

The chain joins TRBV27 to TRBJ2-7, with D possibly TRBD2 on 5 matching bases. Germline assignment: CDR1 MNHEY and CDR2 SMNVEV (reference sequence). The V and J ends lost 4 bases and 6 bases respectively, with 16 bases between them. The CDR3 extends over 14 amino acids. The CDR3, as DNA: TGTGCCAGCAGTTCTGCAGCGGTGGTCCGCGAGCAGTACTTC. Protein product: CASSSAAVVREQYF.

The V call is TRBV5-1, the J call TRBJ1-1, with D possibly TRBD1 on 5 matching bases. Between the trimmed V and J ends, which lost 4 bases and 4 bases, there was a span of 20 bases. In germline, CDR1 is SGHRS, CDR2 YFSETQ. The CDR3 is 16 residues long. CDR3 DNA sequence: TGCGCCAGCAGCCCAATGAGGGGCTCGGAAGGCACTGAAGCTTTCTTT. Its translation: CASSPMRGSEGTEAFF. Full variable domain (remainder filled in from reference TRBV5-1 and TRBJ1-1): KAGVTQTPRYLIKTRGQQVTLSCSPISGHRSVSWYQQTPGQGLQFLFEYFSETQRNKGNFPGRFSGRQFSNSRSEMNVSTLELGDSALYLCASSPMRGSEGTEAFFGQGTRLTVV.

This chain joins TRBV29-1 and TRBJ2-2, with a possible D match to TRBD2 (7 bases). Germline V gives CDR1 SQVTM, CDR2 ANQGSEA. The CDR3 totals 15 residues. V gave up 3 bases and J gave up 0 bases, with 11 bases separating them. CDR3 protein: CSVERGPTNTGELFF. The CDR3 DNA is TGCAGCGTTGAGCGGGGGCCTACGAACACCGGGGAGCTGTTTTTT.

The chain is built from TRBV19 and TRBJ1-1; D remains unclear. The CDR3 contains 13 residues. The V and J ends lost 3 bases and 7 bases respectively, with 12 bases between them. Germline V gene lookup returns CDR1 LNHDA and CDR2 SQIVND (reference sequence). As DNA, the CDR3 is TGTGCCAGTAGTATCCAAGCCGGGAGTGAAGCTTTCTTT. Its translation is CASSIQAGSEAFF.

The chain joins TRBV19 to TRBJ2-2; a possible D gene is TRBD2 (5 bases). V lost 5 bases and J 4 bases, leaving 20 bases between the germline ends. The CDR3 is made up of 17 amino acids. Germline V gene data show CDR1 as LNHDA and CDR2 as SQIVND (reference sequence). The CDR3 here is CASSPLWGVAATGELFF. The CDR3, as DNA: TGTGCCAGTAGTCCCCTCTGGGGAGTGGCGGCCACCGGGGAGCTGTTTTTT. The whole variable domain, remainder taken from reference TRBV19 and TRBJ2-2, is DGGITQSPKYLFRKEGQNVTLSCEQNLNHDAMYWYRQDPGQGLRLIYYSQIVNDFQKGDIAEGYSVSREKKESFPLTVTSAQKNPTAFYLCASSPLWGVAATGELFFGEGSRLTVL.

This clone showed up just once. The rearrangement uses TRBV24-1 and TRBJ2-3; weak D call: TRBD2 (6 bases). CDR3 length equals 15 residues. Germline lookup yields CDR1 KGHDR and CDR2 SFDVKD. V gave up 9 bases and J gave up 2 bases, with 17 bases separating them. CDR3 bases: TGTGCCACCTCTGCGGGGCGGGGCCACACAGATACGCAGTATTTT. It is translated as CATSAGRGHTDTQYF.

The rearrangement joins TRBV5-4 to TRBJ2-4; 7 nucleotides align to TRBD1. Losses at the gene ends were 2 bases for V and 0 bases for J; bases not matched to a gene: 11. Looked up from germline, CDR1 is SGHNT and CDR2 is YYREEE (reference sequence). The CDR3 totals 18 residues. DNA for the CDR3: TGTGCCAGCAGCTTTTGGGGACAGAAAAAGATAGCCAAAAACATTCAGTACTTC. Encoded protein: CASSFWGQKKIAKNIQYF.

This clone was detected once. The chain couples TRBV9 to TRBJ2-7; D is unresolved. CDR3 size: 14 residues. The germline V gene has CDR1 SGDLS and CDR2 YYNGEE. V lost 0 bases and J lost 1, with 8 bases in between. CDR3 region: CASSVGRASYEQYF. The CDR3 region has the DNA TGTGCCAGCAGCGTAGGACGGGCGTCCTACGAGCAGTACTTC.

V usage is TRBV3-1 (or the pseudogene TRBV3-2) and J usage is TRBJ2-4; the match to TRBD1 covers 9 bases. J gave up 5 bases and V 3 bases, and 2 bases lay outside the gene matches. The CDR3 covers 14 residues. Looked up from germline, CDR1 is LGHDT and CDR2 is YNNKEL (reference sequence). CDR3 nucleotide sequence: TGTGCCAGCAGCCAGGGACAGGGTCAAAACATTCAGTACTTC. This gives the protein CASSQGQGQNIQYF.

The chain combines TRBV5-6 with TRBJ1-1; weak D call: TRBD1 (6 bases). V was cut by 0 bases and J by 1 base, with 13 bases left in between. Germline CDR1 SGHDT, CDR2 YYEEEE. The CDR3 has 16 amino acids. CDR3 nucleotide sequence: TGTGCCAGCAGCTTGGCGGCAGGGGCTGAGAACACTGAAGCTTTCTTT. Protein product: CASSLAAGAENTEAFF.

The CDR3 DNA reads as TGTGCCAGCAGGGTTAATTACTATGGCTACACCTTC. Residues: CASRVNYYGYTF. The chain couples TRBV13 to TRBJ1-2; no firm D call. Looked up from germline, CDR1 is PRHDT and CDR2 is FYEKMQ (reference sequence). Deletions cut 6 bases from V and 3 bases from J, with 8 bases between. The CDR3 is 12 amino acids. Together with reference TRBV13 and TRBJ1-2, the CDR3 gives the full variable domain: AAGVIQSPRHLIKEKRETATLKCYPIPRHDTVYWYQQGPGQDPQFLISFYEKMQSDKGSIPDRFSAQQFSDYHSELNMSSLELGDSALYFCASRVNYYGYTFGSGTRLTVV.

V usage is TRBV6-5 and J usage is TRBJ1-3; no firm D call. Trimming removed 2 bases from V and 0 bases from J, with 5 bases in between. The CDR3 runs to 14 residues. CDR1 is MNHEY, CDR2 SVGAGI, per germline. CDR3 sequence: CASSYGDSGNTIYF. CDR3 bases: TGTGCCAGCAGTTACGGGGACTCTGGAAACACCATATATTTT.

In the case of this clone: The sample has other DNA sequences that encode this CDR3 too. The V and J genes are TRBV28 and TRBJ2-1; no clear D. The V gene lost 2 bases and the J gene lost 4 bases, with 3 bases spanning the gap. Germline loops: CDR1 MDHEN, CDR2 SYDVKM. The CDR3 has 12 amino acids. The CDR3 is CASSLEYNEQFF. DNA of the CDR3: TGTGCCAGCAGTTTAGAGTACAATGAGCAGTTCTTC.